This section outlines one TCR beta chain sequence together with its context. This clonotype has ten or more counts. Its antigen specificity is not known. No quality values exist for individual bases; no much larger clone is one base distant. The CDR3 numbers 13 residues from cysteine through phenylalanine. The sequence is cut down to CDR3 DNA, 39 bases in frame from base 1. CDR1 MNHEY and CDR2 SVGAGI are derived from the germline V gene. Trimming takes 2 bases from V and 6 bases from J, and the germline ends sit 8 bases apart. The record originates from a study of T-cell memory formation after mild COVID-19 (dated by TCRdb to about 2021). Notes on the research overall: Most TCR sequence clusters were specific to one of the two donors. In a couple of donors, T-cell clones that expanded and contracted after mild COVID-19 were followed by sequencing TCRalpha and TCRbeta repertoires longitudinally. The cohort was made up of two young adult volunteers, one female and one male, who were previously healthy. On the study overall, not on this receptor specifically: The second-wave clones that peaked on day 37 were not confirmed to be SARS-CoV-2 specific. Only a couple of mild cases were covered by the study, and larger cohorts that include severe cases with pre-infection samples were considered necessary. Contracting CD4+ clones turned up mainly in the CM and EM memory subsets, whereas EMRA was where CD8+ clones were enriched. Some responding clones were detected in pre-infection memory, which suggested that pre-existing cross-reactive memory T cells had joined the SARS-CoV-2 response. Balanced CD4/CD8 phenotypes were observed for clones contracting from day 15 to 85, whereas a bias towards CD4+ was observed for a second wave of clones expanding from day 15 to 37.

Ficoll-Paque density gradient centrifugation was the method used to isolate PBMCs. For sequencing, an Illumina NovaSeq 6000 was employed. cDNA libraries for TCRalpha and TCRbeta were prepared by 5'RACE using constant-segment primers, with sample barcodes and unique molecular identifiers added. RNA was extracted from every sample with Trizol reagent. Libraries were amplified in two PCR steps, with a second sample barcode and Illumina TruSeq adapters added in the second step. Sequencing of libraries was performed on an Illumina NovaSeq with 2 x 150 bp paired-end reads. In the source study's methods: With migec v1.2.7, reads were demultiplexed and then collapsed into UMI-guided consensus sequences. With mixcr v2.1.11, UMI consensuses were aligned to TRA and TRB V and J templates and assembled into clonotypes. A clonotype was counted as expanded or contracted only if both edgeR and NoisET called the change significant, with noise models trained on biological replicates. edgeR calls used a false discovery rate-adjusted p below 0.01 and a log2 fold-change threshold of 1. As an exploratory analysis of dynamics, max-normalized trajectories of the 1000 most abundant clonotypes were examined by PCA with hierarchical clustering. The CD4 or CD8 phenotype of responding clones was assigned using the separately sequenced CD4+ and CD8+ repertoires. TCRdb reran the public reads through fastp at Q25 and MiXCR, keeping productive beta chains. Records with the same CDR3 protein are collapsed into one entry carrying the most frequent genes and DNA. TCRdb, not the original authors, processed these V and J calls. This sample gives roughly 310,000 distinct CDR3 sequences in total; approximately 16% of them show up just once. Around 23% of the sample comes from the top ten.

This chain is built from TRBV6-5 and TRBJ2-1; the D call could be TRBD1 or TRBD2, with each sharing 5 bases. The sequence derives from a man younger than 30 who had mild COVID-19 (a few samples of this study predate the infection). The sample titles of this study are shuffled in the database, so cell type and time point are left out; the donor was told from shared clones. Sequenced material: PBMCs or a T cell subset sorted from them (not recorded which). Read as DNA, the sequence is TGTGCCAGCAGTTACGGGGGAGTCAATGAGCAGTTCTTC. This sequence encodes CASSYGGVNEQFF.